This T cell receptor beta chain comes out of a study of blood T cell repertoires in COVID-19. The wider study: The United States, Italy and Spain were the sources of the acute and convalescent COVID-19 samples. T cells, B-cell-depleted T cells, or PBMCs provided the cDNA or gDNA that served as material.

Trimming took off 1 base at V and 3 bases at J, with 7 bases between the two ends. Germline V gene data show CDR1 as LNHNV and CDR2 as YYDKDF (reference sequence). This CDR3 comprises 14 residues. The repertoire was sequenced with immunoSEQ multiplex PCR; TCRdb's copy has only in-frame clones and lacks some. The table lists 130,000 to 150,000 clones, about 80% of them singletons. The sample taken for sequencing was peripheral blood. This sequence originates from a man between 65 and 85 years old who had recovered from COVID-19. The V and J genes are TRBV15 and TRBJ2-1; D gene uncertain. DNA of the CDR3: TGTGCCACCAGCAGAGTTGAGAACTACAATGAGCAGTTCTTC. It is translated as CATSRVENYNEQFF.